These 5 T cell receptor beta chains were sequenced from one sample in a study of cytomegalovirus exposure and HLA in healthy donors (TCRdb year 2017). Library preparation employed the immunoSEQ multiplex PCR assay. For the multiplex PCR, a mixture combining 60 forward primers for TCR Vbeta segments and 13 reverse primers for TCR Jbeta segments was used. What TCRdb holds here is the immuneACCESS table cut down to in-frame rearrangements. Part of the clones is not present; checked against another copy, under half of the missing clones reflect an unresolved V gene, and the others are unexplained. For this sample there are 90,000 to 120,000 clones; roughly 82% appear just once. The ten largest clonotypes hold around 4% of the sample. The specimen sequenced was PBMCs. These TCRs come from a male donor in good health and CMV-seronegative.

The chain carries TRBV30 and TRBJ2-7; 7 nucleotides agree with TRBD2. The CDR3 has 11 residues. The ends lost 3 bases at V and 6 bases at J; junction bases unmatched: 2. In germline, CDR1 is GTSNPN, CDR2 SVGIG (reference sequence). CDR3 bases: TGTGCCTGGAGGAGGGAGGGCGAGCAGTACTTC. Amino acid sequence: CAWRREGEQYF. The full variable domain, rest sourced from reference TRBV30 and TRBJ2-7, is SQTIHQWPATLVQPVGSPLSLECTVEGTSNPNLYWYRQAAGRGLQLLFYSVGIGQISSEVPQNLSASRPQDRQFILSSKKLLLSDSGFYLCAWRREGEQYFGPGTRLTVT.

The rearrangement joins TRBV19 to TRBJ2-1; 11 positions match TRBD2. V trimming: 5 bases; J trimming: 2 bases; junction bases outside the gene matches: 5. Germline V lookup: CDR1 LNHDA, CDR2 SQIVND (reference sequence). This CDR3 comprises 16 residues. The CDR3 coding sequence is TGTGCCAGTAGTTCCCTAGCGGGAGGAACCTACAATGAGCAGTTCTTC. Translation: CASSSLAGGTYNEQFF.

The chain employs TRBV14 and TRBJ2-3, with D unclear. This CDR3 contains 11 residues. V gave up 3 bases and J gave up 4 bases, with 2 bases separating them. The germline V gene has CDR1 SGHDN and CDR2 FVKESK. In DNA, the CDR3 is TGTGCCAGCAGCCACTCAGATACGCAGTATTTT. Protein: CASSHSDTQYF.

The chain has TRBV9 and TRBJ2-7, with 8 bases lining up with TRBD2. Losses at the gene ends were 2 bases for V and 5 bases for J; bases not matched to a gene: 3. The CDR3 has 13 residues. Germline V gene sequence: CDR1 SGDLS, CDR2 YYNGEE. CDR3 DNA: TGTGCCAGCAGCGTCGGGGGGGGGAACGAGCAGTACTTC. Encoded protein: CASSVGGGNEQYF. Drawing the rest from reference TRBV9 and TRBJ2-7, the complete variable domain is DSGVTQTPKHLITATGQRVTLRCSPRSGDLSVYWYQQSLDQGLQFLIQYYNGEERAKGNILERFSAQQFPDLHSELNLSSLELGDSALYFCASSVGGGNEQYFGPGTRLTVT.

J is TRBJ1-6 and V is TRBV9; 9 positions agree with TRBD1. The CDR3 sequence is 15 residues long. From germline, CDR1 is SGDLS and CDR2 YYNGEE. The J segment lost 6 bases and the V segment lost 0 bases, leaving 1 base of the junction unmatched. The CDR3, as DNA: TGTGCCAGCAGCGTAGAGGGACAGGGTAATTCACCCCTCCACTTT. Protein product: CASSVEGQGNSPLHF.